This is a list of T cell receptor beta chains from one sample in a study of cytomegalovirus exposure and HLA in healthy donors. Data came from immunoSEQ multiplex PCR; TCRdb stores just in-frame clones and leaves some out. The sample lists around 200,000 clones; approximately 86% were seen once. Sequenced sample: PBMCs. These receptor sequences come from a young woman in good health and CMV-seronegative. The CDR3 runs from the conserved cysteine through the conserved F or W. Fields, in order: clone size, D gene, J gene, V gene, CDR3 DNA, CDR3 protein. The D gene is left open where the match is weak. Clone size, where shown, is once, few, many, or a class for clones that have expanded.

size: .
D: TRBD2
J: TRBJ2-7
V: TRBV9
DNA: TGTGCCAGCAGCCCCGGGACTAGCGGGAGTGGGATATACGAGCAGTACTTC
CDR3: CASSPGTSGSGIYEQYF

size: .
D: .
J: TRBJ2-5
V: TRBV6-6
DNA: TGTGCCAGCAGCCCTCTCAGCAGCGGCGGACAAGAGACCCAGTACTTC
CDR3: CASSPLSSGGQETQYF

size: .
D: .
J: TRBJ2-7
V: TRBV6-5
DNA: TGTGCCACCCGACTGGACAGATCAACCTCCTACGAGCAGTACTTC
CDR3: CATRLDRSTSYEQYF

size: once
D: TRBD1
J: TRBJ1-4
V: TRBV4-1
DNA: TGCGCCAGCAGCCAAGGGGACAGGGGTTATGAAAAACTGTTTTTT
CDR3: CASSQGDRGYEKLFF

size: .
D: TRBD2
J: TRBJ2-1
V: TRBV9
DNA: TGTGCCAGCGGGGCCGCTCTAGCGGGGGGGAGCAATGAGCAGTTCTTC
CDR3: CASGAALAGGSNEQFF

size: few
D: .
J: TRBJ2-2
V: TRBV28
DNA: TGTGCCAGCGGGTCGTCTACAGGGACCGGGGAGCTGTTTTTT
CDR3: CASGSSTGTGELFF

size: .
D: .
J: TRBJ2-5
V: TRBV5-5
DNA: TGTGCCAGCAGCTTGAGAGCAGGGTTAGGAGAGACCCAGTACTTC
CDR3: CASSLRAGLGETQYF

size: .
D: .
J: TRBJ2-1
V: TRBV5-1
DNA: TGCGCCAGCAGCTTGGTCATCAATGAGCAGTTCTTC
CDR3: CASSLVINEQFF

size: .
D: TRBD1
J: TRBJ2-2
V: TRBV4-1
DNA: TGCGCCAGCAGCCAGAGGACAGGGGGGGCCGGGGAGCTGTTTTTT
CDR3: CASSQRTGGAGELFF

size: .
D: TRBD2
J: TRBJ2-7
V: TRBV5-1
DNA: TGCGCCAGCAGCTTGAGACTAGCGGGTGGCGAGCAGTACTTC
CDR3: CASSLRLAGGEQYF

size: .
D: .
J: TRBJ2-7
V: TRBV7-2
DNA: TGTGCCAGCAGCTTAGTTGGGTCAGGGGGGACCTACGAGCAGTACTTC
CDR3: CASSLVGSGGTYEQYF

size: .
D: .
J: TRBJ2-4
V: TRBV19
DNA: TGTGCCAGTAGTATGGGGCAGGGATTCGGATCCAAAAACATTCAGTACTTC
CDR3: CASSMGQGFGSKNIQYF

size: .
D: .
J: TRBJ2-3
V: TRBV7-3
DNA: TGTGCCAGCAGCTGGGGAGGGGGGGCCCCAGATACGCAGTATTTT
CDR3: CASSWGGGAPDTQYF

size: few
D: .
J: TRBJ2-2
V: TRBV19
DNA: TGTGCCAGTAGTCCCCAGCGTACCGGGGAGCTGTTTTTT
CDR3: CASSPQRTGELFF

size: .
D: .
J: TRBJ1-5
V: TRBV6-5
DNA: TGTGCCAGCAGTCTCCGCGGCAGCAATCAGCCCCAGCATTTT
CDR3: CASSLRGSNQPQHF

size: .
D: .
J: TRBJ2-4
V: TRBV9
DNA: TGTGCCAGCAGCGCCGGGGGGCCGACCATTCAGTACTTC
CDR3: CASSAGGPTIQYF

size: .
D: .
J: TRBJ1-2
V: TRBV28
DNA: TGTGCCGGGAGGGGCAGTAACTATGGCTACACCTTC
CDR3: CAGRGSNYGYTF

size: .
D: TRBD2
J: TRBJ2-3
V: TRBV5-1
DNA: TGCGCCAGCAGCACGGGACTAGCGGGCCCGTTTTATACGCAGTATTTT
CDR3: CASSTGLAGPFYTQYF

size: .
D: TRBD1
J: TRBJ1-5
V: TRBV5-5
DNA: TGTGCCAGCAGCTCCCAGGGACAGTCCGATCAGCCCCAGCATTTT
CDR3: CASSSQGQSDQPQHF

size: .
D: .
J: TRBJ2-5
V: TRBV2
DNA: TGTGCCAGCAGTGGGACTGGTCCTTTAGTTGAGCAGTACTTC
CDR3: CASSGTGPLVEQYF

size: .
D: .
J: TRBJ2-1
V: TRBV5-6
DNA: TGTGCCAGCAGCTCCCTCGGACTCCACAATGAGCAGTTCTTC
CDR3: CASSSLGLHNEQFF

size: .
D: TRBD1
J: TRBJ2-7
V: TRBV5-1
DNA: TGCGCCAGCAGTTTAGGACAGGCCCGGGTCGACGAGCAGTACTTC
CDR3: CASSLGQARVDEQYF

size: .
D: .
J: TRBJ1-1
V: TRBV19
DNA: TGTGCCACCAGCACGGGGGGGAACACTGAAGCTTTCTTT
CDR3: CATSTGGNTEAFF

size: .
D: .
J: TRBJ2-2
V: TRBV27
DNA: TGTGCCAGCAGTTTAATAGGAGCCTACACCGGGGAGCTGTTTTTT
CDR3: CASSLIGAYTGELFF

size: .
D: .
J: TRBJ1-3
V: TRBV6-1
DNA: TGTGCCAGCAGTGAACGGGGAAGCTCTGGAAACACCATATATTTT
CDR3: CASSERGSSGNTIYF

size: .
D: .
J: TRBJ2-1
V: TRBV9
DNA: TGTGCCAGCAGCGTAGCGCCTGGAGTCTACAATGAGCAGTTCTTC
CDR3: CASSVAPGVYNEQFF

size: .
D: TRBD2
J: TRBJ2-7
V: TRBV14
DNA: TGTGCCAGCAGCCAAGCCCGCCCGGGAGGGCCAAACTACGAGCAGTACTTC
CDR3: CASSQARPGGPNYEQYF